The clone carrying this T cell receptor (beta chain) was seen more than once but under ten times. Methods used by the authors: Scientists estimated how many nucleated cells there were by amplifying reference gene primers. Libraries were prepared by immunoSEQ multiplex PCR; TCRdb keeps only in-frame clonotypes and omits some of them. The V and J calls and the clone size are those of that table, but D and trimming were determined from the DNA. The repertoire includes under 150,000 clones, more than 70% of them detected once, and about 1.5% sits in the top ten. Between the trimmed V and J ends, which lost 4 bases and 8 bases, there was a span of 12 bases. The CDR3 runs 13 residues. The source of the sample is a study of blood T cell repertoires in COVID-19. Study as a whole: Nucleic acid was either cDNA or gDNA, and it came from T cells, B-cell-depleted T cells, or PBMCs.

Sequencing was carried out using peripheral blood. The rearrangement uses TRBV12-3 or TRBV12-4 and TRBJ1-3; TRBD1 might be the D (6 bases). The TCR comes from a human donor in a cohort sampled during active COVID-19. CDR3: CASSSEQGHTIYF. The CDR3 DNA follows: TGTGCCAGCAGTTCTGAACAGGGACACACCATATATTTT.